The clone carrying this T cell receptor (beta chain) was detected once. The data originate from a study of lymphopenia after photon versus proton radiotherapy. The protocol was immunoSEQ multiplex PCR, while the TCRdb copy is restricted to in-frame clones and leaves out a portion. The sample holds 30,000 or so clones; about 91% are singletons and the top ten take 40% to 60%. The V segment lost 4 bases and the J segment 4 bases; nucleotides outside the gene matches: 14. There are 18 residues in the CDR3. CDR1 and CDR2 (germline): LGHNT, FRNRAP. The V gene is TRBV12-5, the J gene TRBJ2-7, with 12 bases aligning to TRBD1. This receptor was identified in a woman aged 55-69 years with cholangiocarcinoma. Some clones in this sample may be carry-over from other donors' samples. The source was peripheral blood, collected from a patient treated with proton-based radiotherapy. Here the CDR3 reads CASGSGQGAPAPPYEQYF. Here the CDR3 DNA reads TGTGCTAGTGGTTCGGGACAGGGGGCGCCGGCCCCACCATACGAGCAGTACTTC.